This is a list of T cell receptor beta chains from one sample in a study of CXCR4 blockade with PD-1 therapy in pancreatic cancer. The method was immunoSEQ multiplex PCR; TCRdb's version includes in-frame clones alone and lacks a portion of them. The sample has about 7,400 clones, about 59% seen once. The sample taken for sequencing was tumor tissue. The receptors were sampled from a human donor with pancreatic ductal adenocarcinoma. Both conserved end residues are part of each CDR3. The D gene is left open where the match is weak. Only some rows state a clone size, as once, few, many or a class for expanded clones.

CDR3	DNA	D	size	V	J	length
CASSVGGSDLYNEQFF	TGTGCCAGCAGCGTAGGCGGTAGCGACCTCTACAATGAGCAGTTCTTC	-	-	TRBV9	TRBJ2-1	16
CSASGDPETQYF	TGCAGCGCTAGCGGGGACCCAGAGACCCAGTACTTC	TRBD2	few	TRBV29-1	TRBJ2-5	12
CASSETGLGRWYEQYF	TGTGCCAGCAGTGAGACGGGCCTAGGGAGGTGGTACGAGCAGTACTTC	-	-	TRBV25-1	TRBJ2-7	16
CASSLLRGPYEQYF	TGTGCCAGCAGTTTACTGAGGGGGCCATACGAGCAATACTTC	TRBD1	-	TRBV28	TRBJ2-7	14
CAWTPGYNSPLHF	TGTGCCTGGACACCCGGCTACAATTCACCCCTCCACTTT	-	-	TRBV30	TRBJ1-6	13
CSAQQGGAGGYTF	TGCAGCGCCCAACAGGGGGGGGCTGGTGGCTACACCTTC	TRBD1	few	TRBV29-1	TRBJ1-2	13
CSAEGGSTDTQYF	TGCAGCGCCGAGGGCGGGAGCACAGATACGCAGTATTTT	-	-	TRBV29-1	TRBJ2-3	13
CASQLDRGTGELFF	TGTGCCTCCCAGCTCGACAGGGGCACCGGGGAGCTGTTTTTT	TRBD1	-	TRBV10-3	TRBJ2-2	14
CASSSGTSGGDQETQYF	TGTGCCAGTAGTAGTGGGACTAGCGGGGGGGACCAAGAGACCCAGTACTTC	TRBD2	-	TRBV19	TRBJ2-5	17
CASSPGQDSSYGYTF	TGTGCCAGCAGCCCGGGACAGGACAGTAGCTATGGCTACACCTTC	TRBD1	-	TRBV7-6	TRBJ1-2	15
CASSLAGGLLETQYF	TGTGCCAGCAGCTTAGCGGGGGGACTATTGGAGACCCAGTACTTC	TRBD2	few	TRBV7-7	TRBJ2-5	15
CASRPEGRPGANVLTF	TGTGCCAGTAGACCCGAGGGGAGGCCTGGGGCCAACGTCCTGACTTTC	-	-	TRBV19	TRBJ2-6	16
CASSLGGGETDTQYF	TGTGCCAGCAGTTTGGGGGGAGGAGAAACAGATACGCAGTATTTT	-	-	TRBV28	TRBJ2-3	15
CASSIGKGREETQYF	TGTGCCAGTAGTATAGGTAAAGGGAGGGAAGAGACCCAGTACTTC	TRBD2	once	TRBV19	TRBJ2-5	15
CASSQEERDTQYF	TGCGCCAGCAGCCAAGAGGAGCGAGATACGCAGTATTTT	-	-	TRBV4-1	TRBJ2-3	13
CASSQAQTSASYEQYF	TGCGCCAGCAGCCAAGCCCAGACTAGCGCGTCTTACGAGCAGTACTTC	TRBD2	-	TRBV4-1	TRBJ2-7	16
CASSLQGGGDTDTQYF	TGTGCCAGCAGCCTACAGGGCGGGGGAGACACAGATACGCAGTATTTT	-	-	TRBV7-5	TRBJ2-3	16
CACKGSSSYNSPLHF	TGTGCCTGCAAAGGAAGTAGCTCCTATAATTCACCCCTCCACTTT	-	few	TRBV30	TRBJ1-6	15
CATSVGQPNQPQHF	TGTGCCACCAGTGTGGGACAGCCTAATCAGCCCCAGCATTTT	TRBD1	large	TRBV6-8	TRBJ1-5	14
CASSQDGRADNEKLFF	TGCGCCAGCAGCCAAGATGGTCGGGCCGATAATGAAAAACTGTTTTTT	-	-	TRBV4-1	TRBJ1-4	16
CASSQTKKAQETQYF	TGCGCCAGCAGCCAGACTAAGAAGGCCCAAGAGACCCAGTACTTC	-	few	TRBV4-1	TRBJ2-5	15
CSVEETANTEAFF	TGCAGCGTTGAGGAGACAGCGAACACTGAAGCTTTCTTT	-	-	TRBV29-1	TRBJ1-1	13
CASSLLPTGHSGNTIYF	TGTGCCAGCAGTTTACTTCCGACAGGGCACTCTGGAAACACCATATATTTT	TRBD1	few	TRBV6-8	TRBJ1-3	17
CASSQRHDRVNIQYF	TGTGCCAGCAGCCAACGTCATGACAGGGTAAACATTCAGTACTTC	TRBD1	-	TRBV11-3	TRBJ2-4	15
CASSDPGQGSFGEQYF	TGTGCCAGCAGTGATCCGGGACAGGGGAGTTTCGGCGAGCAGTACTTC	TRBD1	few	TRBV2	TRBJ2-7	16
CASSTHLQETQYF	TGCGCCAGCAGCACGCACCTCCAAGAGACCCAGTACTTC	-	-	TRBV4-1	TRBJ2-5	13
CASKASAQFGTQYF	TGTGCCAGTAAAGCGAGCGCCCAATTCGGGACCCAGTACTTC	-	-	TRBV19	TRBJ2-5	14
CASSPNQADEQYF	TGTGCCAGCAGCCCCAATCAGGCTGACGAGCAGTACTTC	-	once	TRBV16	TRBJ2-7	13
CASSDSGRSTDTQYF	TGTGCCAGCAGTGACAGCGGGCGAAGCACAGATACGCAGTATTTT	-	-	TRBV6-7	TRBJ2-3	15
CASSLSFALNYNEQFF	TGTGCCAGCAGCCTATCGTTCGCCCTAAATTACAATGAGCAGTTCTTC	-	few	TRBV7-4	TRBJ2-1	16
CASSPGQGRFEAFF	TGTGCCAGCAGCCCCGGACAGGGGAGATTCGAAGCTTTCTTT	TRBD1	few	TRBV11-3	TRBJ1-1	14
CAWSSGQGNQPQHF	TGTGCCTGGAGCTCTGGACAGGGTAATCAGCCCCAGCATTTT	TRBD1	few	TRBV30	TRBJ1-5	14
CASRGPAGRTDTQYF	TGTGCCAGCAGGGGGCCTGCGGGAAGGACAGATACGCAGTATTTT	-	-	TRBV6-8	TRBJ2-3	15
CASGYLGSEAFF	TGTGCCAGCGGCTATTTGGGGTCTGAAGCTTTCTTT	-	-	TRBV14	TRBJ1-1	12
CASSTHGTNTGELFF	TGTGCCAGTAGTACCCACGGGACTAACACCGGGGAGCTGTTTTTT	-	-	TRBV19	TRBJ2-2	15
CASTPGCLAGDGCYEQYF	TGTGCCAGCACCCCGGGGTGTCTAGCGGGAGATGGTTGCTACGAGCAGTACTTC	TRBD2	few	TRBV6-8	TRBJ2-7	18
CASSNFFLGQGGYGYTF	TGTGCCAGTAGTAATTTTTTTTTAGGACAGGGAGGCTATGGCTACACCTTC	TRBD1	-	TRBV19	TRBJ1-2	17
CASSSGQGPSGANVLTF	TGTGCCAGCAGCTCCGGACAGGGGCCATCTGGGGCCAACGTCCTGACTTTC	TRBD1	-	TRBV11-3	TRBJ2-6	17
CASSLGGTVYGYTF	TGTGCCAGCAGTTTAGGGGGGACAGTGTATGGCTACACCTTC	TRBD1	-	TRBV28	TRBJ1-2	14
CASSDSRAGELFF	TGTGCCAGCAGTGACAGCCGGGCCGGGGAGCTGTTTTTT	-	-	TRBV6-7	TRBJ2-2	13
CASSMGRGREETQYF	TGTGCCAGTAGTATGGGGCGGGGGCGAGAAGAGACCCAGTACTTC	-	-	TRBV19	TRBJ2-5	15
CASSAITGGGYTF	TGTGCCAGCAGCGCTATTACAGGGGGCGGCTACACCTTC	TRBD1	-	TRBV9	TRBJ1-2	13
CASKGAGENTGELFF	TGCGCCAGCAAGGGAGCGGGGGAGAACACCGGGGAGCTGTTTTTT	TRBD2	-	TRBV5-1	TRBJ2-2	15
CASSLEGYGANVLTF	TGTGCCAGCAGCTTGGAAGGGTATGGGGCCAACGTCCTGACTTTC	-	-	TRBV11-3	TRBJ2-6	15
CASSPLTGGETQYF	TGTGCCAGCAGTCCACTTACAGGGGGGGAGACCCAGTACTTC	TRBD1	-	TRBV28	TRBJ2-5	14
CASSIDRYGYTF	TGTGCCAGTAGTATAGATCGTTATGGCTACACCTTC	-	-	TRBV19	TRBJ1-2	12
CASSGGQMNTEAFF	TGTGCCAGCTCGGGAGGACAGATGAACACTGAAGCTTTCTTT	-	-	TRBV18	TRBJ1-1	14
CASSISSLSGSYEQYF	TGTGCCAGTAGTATATCCTCCCTAAGCGGGAGTTACGAGCAGTACTTC	TRBD2	-	TRBV19	TRBJ2-7	16
CASSIRQGNTGELFF	TGTGCCAGTAGTATACGACAGGGGAACACCGGGGAGCTGTTTTTT	TRBD1	-	TRBV19	TRBJ2-2	15
CASSDGVYNEQFF	TGTGCCAGCAGTGACGGGGTATACAATGAGCAGTTCTTC	-	-	TRBV25-1	TRBJ2-1	13
CASSQGDSNYEQYF	TGCGCCAGCAGCCAAGGGGACAGTAACTACGAGCAGTACTTC	-	-	TRBV1	TRBJ2-7	14
CASSPGLASYEQYF	TGCGCCAGCAGCCCGGGACTAGCGAGCTACGAGCAGTACTTC	TRBD2	few	TRBV4-1	TRBJ2-7	14
CASSTMTAPGTEAFF	TGTGCCAGTAGTACCATGACAGCGCCGGGCACTGAAGCTTTCTTT	-	-	TRBV19	TRBJ1-1	15
CASSSDSRGRMAFF	TGTGCCAGCAGCTCGGACAGTCGGGGAAGAATGGCTTTCTTT	-	medium-sized	TRBV11-3	TRBJ1-1	14
CASSLGGGPYNEQFF	TGTGCCAGTAGCCTAGGGGGCGGCCCCTACAATGAGCAGTTCTTC	TRBD1	once	TRBV19	TRBJ2-1	15
CASGETGDEQFF	TGCGCCAGCGGAGAGACAGGGGATGAGCAGTTCTTC	TRBD1	-	TRBV10-1	TRBJ2-1	12
CASSLWRAGVALHF	TGTGCCAGCAGTTTATGGCGAGCGGGGGTGGCCCTCCACTTT	-	-	TRBV28	TRBJ1-6	14
CASTQVGQPQHF	TGTGCCAGTACCCAGGTAGGCCAGCCCCAGCATTTT	-	-	TRBV19	TRBJ1-5	12